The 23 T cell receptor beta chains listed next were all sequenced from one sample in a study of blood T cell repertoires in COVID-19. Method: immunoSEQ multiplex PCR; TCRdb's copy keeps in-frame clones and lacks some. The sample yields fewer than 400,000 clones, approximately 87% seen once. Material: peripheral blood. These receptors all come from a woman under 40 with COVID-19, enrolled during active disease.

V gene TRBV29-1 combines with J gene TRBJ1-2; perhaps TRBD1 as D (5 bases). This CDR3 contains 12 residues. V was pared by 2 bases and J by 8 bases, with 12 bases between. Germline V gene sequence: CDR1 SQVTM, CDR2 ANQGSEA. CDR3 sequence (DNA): TGCAGCGTTGAAATGGGGCTAGGGGGCTACACCTTC. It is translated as CSVEMGLGGYTF.

DNA for the CDR3: TGTGCCAGCTCGCTCTCGGGGGAAGAGACCCAGTACTTC. Its translation: CASSLSGEETQYF. V usage is TRBV18 and J usage is TRBJ2-5; D is perhaps TRBD2 (6 bases). Looked up from germline, CDR1 is KGHSH and CDR2 is LQKENI. V was shortened by 6 bases and J by 3 bases, with 11 bases between the two germline ends. The CDR3 length is 13 residues.

In nucleotides, the CDR3 is TGTGCCAGTCGACACCTGAACACTGAAGCTTTCTTT. Translating gives CASRHLNTEAFF. This chain links TRBV12-3 or TRBV12-4 with TRBJ1-1; D call uncertain. Trimming took 9 bases from V and 0 from J, leaving 8 bases between them. CDR3 size: 12 residues.

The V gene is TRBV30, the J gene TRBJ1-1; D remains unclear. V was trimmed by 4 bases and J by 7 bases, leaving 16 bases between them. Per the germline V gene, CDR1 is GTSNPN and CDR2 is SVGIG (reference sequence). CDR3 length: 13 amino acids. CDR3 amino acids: CAWTGLSHLEAFF. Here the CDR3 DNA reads TGTGCCTGGACCGGACTTTCGCACCTTGAAGCTTTCTTT.

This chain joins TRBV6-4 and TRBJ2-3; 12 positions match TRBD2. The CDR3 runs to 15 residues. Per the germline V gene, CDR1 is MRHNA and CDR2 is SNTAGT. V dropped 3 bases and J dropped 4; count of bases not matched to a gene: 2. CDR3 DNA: TGTGCCAGCAGTGAAGCTAGCGGGAGGGCAGATACGCAGTATTTT. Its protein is CASSEASGRADTQYF.

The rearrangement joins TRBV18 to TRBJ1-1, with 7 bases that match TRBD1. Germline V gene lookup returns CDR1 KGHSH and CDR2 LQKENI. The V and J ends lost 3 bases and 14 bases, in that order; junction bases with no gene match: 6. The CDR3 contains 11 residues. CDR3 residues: CASSPGTVLFF. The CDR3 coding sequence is TGTGCCAGCTCACCTGGGACAGTTCTGTTCTTT.

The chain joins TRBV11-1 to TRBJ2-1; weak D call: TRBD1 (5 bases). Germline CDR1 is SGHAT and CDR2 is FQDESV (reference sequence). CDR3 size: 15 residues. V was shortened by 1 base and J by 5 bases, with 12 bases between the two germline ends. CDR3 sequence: CASSLGRGEHNEQFF. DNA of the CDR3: TGTGCCAGCAGCTTAGGTAGGGGTGAACACAATGAGCAGTTCTTC.

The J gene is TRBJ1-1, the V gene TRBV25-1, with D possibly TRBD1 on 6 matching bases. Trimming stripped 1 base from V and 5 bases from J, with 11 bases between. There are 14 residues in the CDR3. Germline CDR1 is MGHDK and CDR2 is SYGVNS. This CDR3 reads CASSEFRGETEAFF. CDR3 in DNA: TGTGCCAGCAGTGAATTCAGGGGAGAAACTGAAGCTTTCTTT.

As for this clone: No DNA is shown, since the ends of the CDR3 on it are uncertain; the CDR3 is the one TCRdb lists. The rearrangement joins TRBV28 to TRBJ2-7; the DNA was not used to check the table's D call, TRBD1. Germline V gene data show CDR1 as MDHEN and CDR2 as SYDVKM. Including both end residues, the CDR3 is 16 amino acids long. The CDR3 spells CASSSSGQIIIHEQYF.

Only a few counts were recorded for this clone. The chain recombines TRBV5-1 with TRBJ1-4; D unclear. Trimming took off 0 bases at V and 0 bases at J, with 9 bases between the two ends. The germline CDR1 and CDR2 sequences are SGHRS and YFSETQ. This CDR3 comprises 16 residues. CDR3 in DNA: TGCGCCAGCAGCTTGGTGGGAGATGCAACTAATGAAAAACTGTTTTTT. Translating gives CASSLVGDATNEKLFF.

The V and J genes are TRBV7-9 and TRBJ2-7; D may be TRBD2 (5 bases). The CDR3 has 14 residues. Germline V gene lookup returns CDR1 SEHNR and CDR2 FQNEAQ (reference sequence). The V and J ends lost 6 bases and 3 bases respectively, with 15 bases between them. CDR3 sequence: CASRQSGADYEQYF. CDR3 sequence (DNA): TGTGCCAGCAGACAGAGCGGAGCCGACTACGAGCAGTACTTC.

CDR3 residues: CASSITSGDYNEQFF. CDR3 sequence (DNA): TGTGCCAGCAGTATTACTAGCGGAGACTACAATGAGCAGTTCTTC. V and J are TRBV6-5 and TRBJ2-1, with 8 bases that match TRBD2. The ends lost 5 bases at V and 3 bases at J; junction bases unmatched: 6. The germline V gene encodes CDR1 MNHEY and CDR2 SVGAGI. The CDR3 is 15 residues long.

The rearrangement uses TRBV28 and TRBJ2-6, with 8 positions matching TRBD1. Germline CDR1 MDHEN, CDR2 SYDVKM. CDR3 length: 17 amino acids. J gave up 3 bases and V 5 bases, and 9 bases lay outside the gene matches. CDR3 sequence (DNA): TGTGCCAGCAGTCCGCCCCAGGGGGCCGTTGGGGCCAACGTCCTGACTTTC. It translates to CASSPPQGAVGANVLTF.

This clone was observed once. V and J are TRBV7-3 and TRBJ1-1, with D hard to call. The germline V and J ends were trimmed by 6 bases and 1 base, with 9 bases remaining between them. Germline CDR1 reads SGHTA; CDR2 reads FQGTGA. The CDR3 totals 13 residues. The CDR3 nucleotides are TGTGCCAGCAGGCAGGAACAGAACACTGAAGCTTTCTTT. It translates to CASRQEQNTEAFF.

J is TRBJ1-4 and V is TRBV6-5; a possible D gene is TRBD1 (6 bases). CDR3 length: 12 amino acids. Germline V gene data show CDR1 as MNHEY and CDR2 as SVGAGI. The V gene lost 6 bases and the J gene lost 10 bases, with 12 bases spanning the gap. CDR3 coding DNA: TGTGCCAGCAGAAACAGGGTAGGAAAACTGTTTTTT. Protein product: CASRNRVGKLFF.

This CDR3 is CASTTGFGQPQHF. In nucleotides, the CDR3 is TGCGCCAGCACGACAGGGTTTGGTCAGCCCCAGCATTTT. This chain connects TRBV10-2 to TRBJ1-5, with 7 bases fitting TRBD1. CDR1 WSHSY and CDR2 SAAADI come from the germline V gene. The CDR3 sequence is 13 residues long. Trimming removed 7 bases from V and 6 bases from J; junction bases left unmatched: 6.

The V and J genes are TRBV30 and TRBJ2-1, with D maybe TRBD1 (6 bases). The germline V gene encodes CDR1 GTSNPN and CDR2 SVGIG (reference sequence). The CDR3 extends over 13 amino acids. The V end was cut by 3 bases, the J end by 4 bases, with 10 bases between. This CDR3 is CAWRDSPYNEQFF. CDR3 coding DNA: TGTGCCTGGAGGGACAGCCCTTACAATGAGCAGTTCTTC. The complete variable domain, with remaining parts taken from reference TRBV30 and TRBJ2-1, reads SQTIHQWPATLVQPVGSPLSLECTVEGTSNPNLYWYRQAAGRGLQLLFYSVGIGQISSEVPQNLSASRPQDRQFILSSKKLLLSDSGFYLCAWRDSPYNEQFFGPGTRLTVL.

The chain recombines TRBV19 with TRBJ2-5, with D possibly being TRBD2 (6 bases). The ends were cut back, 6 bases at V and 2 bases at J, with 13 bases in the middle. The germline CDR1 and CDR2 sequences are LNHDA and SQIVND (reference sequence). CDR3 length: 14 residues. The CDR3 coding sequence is TGTGCCAGTAGCGGACTAATCGGACAAGAGACCCAGTACTTC. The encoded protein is CASSGLIGQETQYF.

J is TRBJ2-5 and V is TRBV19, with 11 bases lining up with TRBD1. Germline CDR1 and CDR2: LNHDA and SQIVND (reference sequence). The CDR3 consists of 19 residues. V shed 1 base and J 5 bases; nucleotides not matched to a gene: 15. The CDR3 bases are TGTGCCAGTAGTATAGGGCAGACGACCCGGACAGGGGGCTGGGAGACCCAGTACTTC. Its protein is CASSIGQTTRTGGWETQYF.

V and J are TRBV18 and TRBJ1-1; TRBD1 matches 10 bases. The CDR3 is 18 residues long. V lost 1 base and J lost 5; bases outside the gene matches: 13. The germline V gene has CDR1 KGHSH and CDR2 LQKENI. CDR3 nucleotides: TGTGCCAGCTCACCACGAGAGGGACAGGGGAACGCGTGGACTGAAGCTTTCTTT. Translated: CASSPREGQGNAWTEAFF. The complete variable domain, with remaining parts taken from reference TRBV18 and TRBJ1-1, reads NAGVMQNPRHLVRRRGQEARLRCSPMKGHSHVYWYRQLPEEGLKFMVYLQKENIIDESGMPKERFSAEFPKEGPSILRIQQVVRGDSAAYFCASSPREGQGNAWTEAFFGQGTRLTVV.

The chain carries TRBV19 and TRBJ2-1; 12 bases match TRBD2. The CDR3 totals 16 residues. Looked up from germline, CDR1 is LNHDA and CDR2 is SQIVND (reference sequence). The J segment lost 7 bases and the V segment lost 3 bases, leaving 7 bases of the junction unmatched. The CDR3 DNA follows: TGTGCCAGTAGTATTTGGACTAGCGGGAAAGGAAATGAGCAGTTCTTC. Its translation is CASSIWTSGKGNEQFF.

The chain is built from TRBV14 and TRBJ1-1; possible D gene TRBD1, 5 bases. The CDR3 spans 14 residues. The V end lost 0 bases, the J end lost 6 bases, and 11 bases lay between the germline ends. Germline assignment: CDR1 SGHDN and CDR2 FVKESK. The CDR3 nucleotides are TGTGCCAGCAGCCAAGACCCAGGGTCCGCTGAAGCTTTCTTT. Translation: CASSQDPGSAEAFF.

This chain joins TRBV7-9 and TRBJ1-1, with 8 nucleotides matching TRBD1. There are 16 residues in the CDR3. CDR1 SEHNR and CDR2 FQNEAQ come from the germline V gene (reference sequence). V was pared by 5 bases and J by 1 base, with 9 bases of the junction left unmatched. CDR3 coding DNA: TGTGCCAGCAGCCGCAGAGGTCAGGGGGCGAACACTGAAGCTTTCTTT. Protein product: CASSRRGQGANTEAFF.